Here is one T cell receptor (beta chain) with its context. What this receptor recognizes is not known. One base away there is no much larger clone; base qualities are not given. Including the terminal cysteine and phenylalanine, the CDR3 comprises 16 residues. Only the CDR3 region is kept as DNA, spanning 48 bases read in frame from base 1. The germline V gene specifies SGHTA as CDR1 and FQGNSA as CDR2. Trimming accounts for 5 bases at V and 4 bases at J, while the number of junction bases matched to no gene is 14. This sample stems from a study of blood T cell repertoires in COVID-19 (dated by TCRdb to the early 2020s). General notes on the study: Samples covering the acute and convalescent phases of COVID-19 were provided by collaborators in the United States, Italy and Spain. A freely available public database, intended as a resource for researchers studying the immune response to SARS-CoV-2, is where the repertoires were released. Where HLA class I and class II types were available, the types were taken from metadata supplied by the sample provider, not from assay-based typing. The prospective study material was composed of cDNA or gDNA derived from T cells, B-cell-depleted T cells, or PBMCs. Deeply sampled blood TCRbeta repertoires from subjects exposed to, actively infected with, or recovered from COVID-19 were included in the dataset. The samples were drawn from two sources: the first 160 participants of the ongoing ImmuneRACE study, and over 1,000 subjects contributed by 6 global collaborators. Nearly every sample came with metadata listing a de-identified subject ID, COVID-19 status, age in years and sex.

What the authors observed across the whole study: The amount of clinical and demographic metadata varied by source and participant and was provided uncurated.

Each collaborating institution followed its own protocols to collect whole blood in K2EDTA tubes. Collaborator samples were shipped for TCRbeta analysis as frozen whole blood, isolated PBMCs, or DNA extracted from either sample type. TCRbeta CDR3 regions were amplified from genomic DNA using the immunoSEQ Assay, a bias-controlled multiplex PCR. In the authors' own workflow: Within the assay, amplification of reference gene primers was used to estimate how many nucleated cells each sample contained. To quantify the absolute abundance of each unique TCRbeta CDR3 rearrangement, sequence reads were collapsed and filtered. For each sample, productive Simpson clonality was calculated by taking the square root of Simpson's diversity index across productive rearrangements. Sourced from immuneACCESS, this table was stored by TCRdb with only in-frame sequences that have V and J called. A share of the clones is absent; for the studies checked, an unresolved V gene accounts for under half, and the remainder has no known explanation. The V and J calls and the clone size are those of that table, but D and trimming were determined from the DNA. In all, the sample holds hundreds of thousands of clones, and approximately 88% of those were seen once. The ten largest clonotypes hold under 30% of the sample.

Sequencing input: peripheral blood. The chain is assembled from TRBV7-2 and TRBJ2-7; TRBD2 fits 7 bases in the junction. This clonotype was obtained from a man aged 40-49 years with acute or convalescent COVID-19. The DNA reads TGTGCCAGCAGCCCATCCCTGGCGGGAGCTTTGTACGAGCAGTACTTC. This sequence encodes CASSPSLAGALYEQYF.